This TCR beta chain was identified during a study of glioma-infiltrating T cells after dendritic cell vaccination. Study-level results: Estimated pretreatment TIL content predicted outcome after dendritic cell vaccination. The cohort had few patients with full blood and tumor sets.

The primer mix had 60 V beta and 13 J beta primers. Assay: immunoSEQ multiplex PCR; the TCRdb copy retains only in-frame clones and omits some. The sample comprises roughly 100,000 clones, around 89% of which are singletons, and 2.7% rests with the top ten. Time point reported: after dendritic cell vaccination, including at tumor progression/relapse. On this clone itself: The antigen remains unidentified.

In germline, CDR1 is SGDLS, CDR2 YYNGEE. This CDR3 comprises 16 residues. V gave up 4 bases and J gave up 3 bases; unmatched junction bases: 9. The starting material was blood, obtained after dendritic cell vaccination. V usage is TRBV9 and J usage is TRBJ2-1; 8 nucleotides match TRBD2. The clonotype comes from a human donor with glioblastoma. The CDR3 region is CASSPLSSGNYNEQFF. In nucleotides, the CDR3 is TGTGCCAGCAGCCCCTTAAGTAGCGGGAACTACAATGAGCAGTTCTTC.